These 18 T cell receptor beta chains were all obtained from the same sample, sequenced in a study of shared clonotypes between healthy human individuals. Produced via immunoSEQ multiplex PCR; TCRdb's table is partial and in-frame only. Of millions of clones in the sample, less than 95% are singletons; the top ten hold around 1.1%. CD45RO-negative, CCR7-positively selected cells formed the naive CD8 fraction, excluding terminally differentiated effector memory CD45RA+ cells. Sequencing was done on a sample of naive CD8+ T cells sorted from blood. Every receptor here comes from a man between 18 and 29 years old in good health.

The chain employs TRBV6-4 and TRBJ1-5, with TRBD1 identical over 8 bases. V was pared by 5 bases and J by 6 bases, with 9 bases of the junction left unmatched. Germline CDR1 is MRHNA and CDR2 is SNTAGT. This CDR3 is built from 15 residues. The CDR3 nucleotides read TGTGCCAGCAGTCCCCCCAGGGGGCCCGGTCAGCCCCAGCATTTT. Translated: CASSPPRGPGQPQHF.

The chain has TRBV7-9 and TRBJ2-1; unclear D gene. The V gene lost 2 bases and the J gene lost 7 bases, with 6 bases spanning the gap. The CDR3 totals 12 residues. The V gene's germline CDR1 is SEHNR and CDR2 FQNEAQ (reference sequence). CDR3 DNA sequence: TGTGCCAGCAGCTTAAGTTGGAATGAGCAGTTCTTC. Its protein is CASSLSWNEQFF.

The chain recombines TRBV6-1 with TRBJ2-1, with D tentatively TRBD1 or TRBD2 (6 bases each). Germline V gene lookup returns CDR1 MNHNS and CDR2 SASEGT. The germline V and J ends were trimmed by 3 bases and 6 bases, with 21 bases remaining between them. The CDR3 covers 17 residues. CDR3 DNA: TGTGCCAGCAGTGAGCCTTACGGGGGCCCACAGGTCAATGAGCAGTTCTTC. Translation: CASSEPYGGPQVNEQFF.

The V and J genes are TRBV6-1 and TRBJ1-1; 12 nucleotides match TRBD1. V shed 3 bases and J 3 bases; nucleotides not matched to a gene: 8. The CDR3 consists of 17 residues. The germline gives CDR1 MNHNS, CDR2 SASEGT. The CDR3 DNA reads as TGTGCCAGCAGTGACGCCCGGGACAGGGGGCCGCACACTGAAGCTTTCTTT. It encodes CASSDARDRGPHTEAFF.

V usage is TRBV7-9 and J usage is TRBJ2-1; the D gene is possibly TRBD1 (5 bases). Trimming took off 4 bases at V and 13 bases at J, with 11 bases between the two ends. Germline V gene data show CDR1 as SEHNR and CDR2 as FQNEAQ (reference sequence). The CDR3 contains 11 residues. CDR3 nucleotides: TGTGCCAGCAGCTACGAAGGGGTTCAGTTCTTC. Amino acids: CASSYEGVQFF.

The chain has TRBV30 and TRBJ2-2; the D gene is possibly TRBD2 (7 bases). There are 14 residues in the CDR3. V was cut by 7 bases and J by 6 bases, with 18 bases left in between. From germline, CDR1 is GTSNPN and CDR2 SVGIG (reference sequence). CDR3 region: CAFSGGLRPGELFF. CDR3 nucleotides: TGTGCCTTCTCCGGGGGGCTAAGACCCGGGGAGCTGTTTTTT.

This clone has just one count. The chain employs TRBV10-3 and TRBJ2-7; 9 bases map to TRBD1. The CDR3 covers 15 residues. In germline, CDR1 is ENHRY, CDR2 SYGVKD. The trim removed 5 bases at V and 0 bases at J, leaving 5 bases unmatched. The CDR3 is CAISSGQGDSYEQYF. DNA of the CDR3: TGTGCCATCAGTTCGGGACAGGGAGACTCCTACGAGCAGTACTTC.

CDR3 DNA: TGTGCCACCAGCAGAGATGTAGGGGCGGGAAACACCATATATTTT. It translates to CATSRDVGAGNTIYF. The rearrangement joins TRBV15 to TRBJ1-3; a weak D match, TRBD1 (5 bases). The germline V gene has CDR1 LNHNV and CDR2 YYDKDF (reference sequence). The ends were cut back, 0 bases at V and 4 bases at J, with 10 bases in the middle. This CDR3 comprises 15 residues.

The table lists this clone with a count of one. The chain couples TRBV28 to TRBJ2-2, with a tentative D call TRBD1 (6 bases). V was trimmed by 5 bases and J by 4 bases, leaving 20 bases between them. The CDR3 is 17 residues long. CDR1 is MDHEN and CDR2 is SYDVKM in the germline V gene. The CDR3 DNA is TGTGCCAGCAGTACAGGGATATTCTCTCCGAGCACCGGGGAGCTGTTTTTT. Translation gives CASSTGIFSPSTGELFF.

This sequence joins TRBV2 and TRBJ2-7; D is perhaps TRBD1 or TRBD2 (5 bases each). Germline CDR1 SNHLY, CDR2 FYNNEI. Deletions cut 8 bases from V and 4 bases from J, with 15 bases between. CDR3 length equals 13 residues. CDR3 nucleotide sequence: TGTGCCAGCCTGGCAGGGACCGGATACGAGCAGTACTTC. Translating it yields CASLAGTGYEQYF.

This clone was counted once. The gene calls are TRBV7-9 and TRBJ2-3; 8 positions match TRBD2. Germline CDR1 is SEHNR and CDR2 is FQNEAQ (reference sequence). The CDR3 has 15 residues. V dropped 6 bases and J dropped 6; count of bases not matched to a gene: 11. CDR3 nucleotide sequence: TGTGCCAGCAGGGGACTAGTGAAGGCAGAGGATACGCAGTATTTT. This translates into CASRGLVKAEDTQYF.

The V gene is TRBV10-2, the J gene TRBJ2-7, with D possibly TRBD2 on 5 matching bases. Trimming pared 7 bases from V and 6 bases from J, leaving 16 bases between. The CDR3 runs to 13 residues. Germline assignment: CDR1 WSHSY and CDR2 SAAADI. The CDR3 DNA follows: TGCGCCAGCATTAACCCTTTAGGAGGCGAGCAGTACTTC. It encodes CASINPLGGEQYF.

CDR3 amino acids: CASSPRLGTSGAYEQYF. The CDR3 DNA is TGTGCCAGCAGCCCGCGGTTGGGGACTAGCGGGGCCTACGAGCAGTACTTC. This chain links TRBV13 with TRBJ2-7, with 13 bases lining up with TRBD2. CDR1 is PRHDT, CDR2 FYEKMQ, per germline (reference sequence). The CDR3 spans 17 residues. V shed 5 bases, J shed 2 bases, and the junction held 9 bases outside the gene matches.

The chain is built from TRBV7-9 and TRBJ2-7; the match to TRBD1 covers 9 bases. The V segment lost 1 base and the J segment 3 bases; nucleotides outside the gene matches: 4. The V gene's germline CDR1 is SEHNR and CDR2 FQNEAQ (reference sequence). This CDR3 spans 15 amino acids. Here the CDR3 DNA reads TGTGCCAGCAGCTTAGTAACAGGGGGCTACTACGAGCAGTACTTC. The encoded protein is CASSLVTGGYYEQYF.

The chain joins TRBV4-3 to TRBJ1-3; perhaps TRBD1 as D (5 bases). This CDR3 is built from 16 residues. Deletions cut 0 bases from V and 0 bases from J, with 9 bases between. From germline, CDR1 is LGHNA and CDR2 YSLEER. CDR3 region: CASSQDRDYSGNTIYF. In DNA, the CDR3 is TGCGCCAGCAGCCAAGACCGGGACTACTCTGGAAACACCATATATTTT.

The chain recombines TRBV30 with TRBJ1-5; weak D call: TRBD1 (6 bases). Germline CDR1 reads GTSNPN; CDR2 reads SVGIG (reference sequence). The CDR3 sequence is 14 residues long. V was shortened by 1 base and J by 10 bases, with 17 bases between the two germline ends. The CDR3 is CAWSAVRGDKPQHF. DNA of the CDR3: TGTGCCTGGAGTGCCGTCCGGGGGGACAAACCCCAGCATTTT.

With regard to this clone: Other DNA variants within this sample encode the same CDR3. CDR3 bases: TGCAGCGTTGGCTTGGAGTACGAGCAGTACTTC. This gives the protein CSVGLEYEQYF. The rearrangement uses TRBV29-1 and TRBJ2-7; D is ambiguous. The CDR3 runs 11 residues. Germline V CDR1 and CDR2: SQVTM, ANQGSEA. The ends were cut back, 4 bases at V and 4 bases at J, with 8 bases in the middle.

This clone was seen more than once but under ten times. CDR3 in amino acids: CASSQTTSGRSFF. The CDR3 region has the DNA TGTGCCAGCAGCCAAACTACTAGCGGGCGGTCGTTCTTC. J is TRBJ2-1 and V is TRBV7-9; 9 bases align to TRBD2. The germline CDR1 and CDR2 sequences are SEHNR and FQNEAQ (reference sequence). J lost 15 bases, V lost 5 bases, and 11 bases had no gene match. The CDR3 extends over 13 amino acids.